What follows describes a single TCR beta chain. Its antigen is undetermined. The starting material, more than 8 ml of fresh peripheral blood, provided the PBMCs. This CDR3 is 16 amino acids long. V lost 5 bases, J lost 5 bases, and 10 bases stayed unmatched. The sample originates from a study of Graves' ophthalmopathy and Graves' hyperthyroidism. Overall study results and limits: Both a roughly 70% sensitivity and an approximately 72% specificity characterized the model's predictions of ophthalmopathy progression.

From RNA, the CDR3 regions of TCR beta chains were amplified and sequenced. HTBI-primed RT-PCR formed the first round, and a multiplex PCR formed the second. TCRdb re-derived calls from the multiplex PCR reads in MiXCR, one entry per CDR3 protein. Among about 400,000 distinct CDR3 sequences listed, about a sixth were seen once. The chain joins TRBV12-3 or TRBV12-4 to TRBJ2-2, with 8 nucleotides matching TRBD1. Sequenced: peripheral blood. The receptor was derived from a woman aged 18-35 years with Graves' ophthalmopathy. The CDR3 DNA follows: TGTGCCAGCAGTCTACGGCCAGGGGGCAGGACCGGGGAGCTGTTTTTT. Translating it yields CASSLRPGGRTGELFF.